These 19 T cell receptor beta chains were all obtained from the same sample, sequenced in a study of regulatory T cells in long-lasting Graves disease. The time point: newly diagnosed GD, antithyroid drugs for less than 3 months. From PBMCs, RNA was extracted and then used to make the TCR library. Assembly of TCR beta libraries relied on iRepertoire HTBI primers together with Arm-PCR of CDR3 regions. TCRdb recomputed calls from the multiplex PCR reads with MiXCR, one row per CDR3 protein. This table has about 450,000 distinct CDR3 sequences, 14% appearing once. These data were also filed under a second study, of T cells in Graves' hyperthyroidism and ophthalmopathy.

This material consisted of peripheral blood mononuclear cells (PBMCs), taken at new diagnosis, from a patient treated with antithyroid drugs. The receptor set was obtained from a woman aged 45-59 years with Graves disease.

This clonotype was recorded at least ten times. The chain links TRBV18 to TRBJ2-2; D gene ambiguous. The V and J ends lost 2 bases and 5 bases respectively, with 12 bases between them. Germline V gene lookup returns CDR1 KGHSH and CDR2 LQKENI. CDR3 size: 15 residues. The CDR3 sequence is CASSPSEVVTGELFF. Here the CDR3 DNA reads TGTGCCAGCTCACCAAGCGAAGTGGTAACCGGGGAGCTGTTTTTT. Full variable domain (rest looked up from reference TRBV18 and TRBJ2-2): NAGVMQNPRHLVRRRGQEARLRCSPMKGHSHVYWYRQLPEEGLKFMVYLQKENIIDESGMPKERFSAEFPKEGPSILRIQQVVRGDSAAYFCASSPSEVVTGELFFGEGSRLTVL.

In its sample, this clonotype was seen many times. The DNA of the CDR3 is TGTGCCAGCAGTGGGCGGACAGGGGCGGATCAGCCCCAGCATTTT. This codes for CASSGRTGADQPQHF. The genes are TRBV2 and TRBJ1-5; 9 bases are shared with TRBD1. The germline V gene encodes CDR1 SNHLY and CDR2 FYNNEI. V shed 4 bases and J 5 bases; nucleotides not matched to a gene: 6. CDR3 size: 15 residues. Full variable domain (remainder filled in from reference TRBV2 and TRBJ1-5): EPEVTQTPSHQVTQMGQEVILRCVPISNHLYFYWYRQILGQKVEFLVSFYNNEISEKSEIFDDQFSVERPDGSNFTLKIRSTKLEDSAMYFCASSGRTGADQPQHFGDGTRLSIL.

The CDR3 is CAAGGGTSLNTGELFF. The CDR3 DNA reads TGTGCCGCGGGCGGAGGGACCTCCTTGAACACCGGGGAGCTGTTTTTT. This chain joins TRBV6-2 or TRBV6-3 and TRBJ2-2; a possible D gene is TRBD2 (6 bases). The CDR3 loop spans 16 amino acids. The V end lost 11 bases, the J end lost 1 base, and 20 bases lay between the germline ends. Germline values: CDR1 MNHEY, CDR2 SVGEGT.

This clonotype was picked up a small number of times. The V and J genes are TRBV5-1 and TRBJ2-7, with D perhaps matching TRBD2 (5 bases). Trimming removed 3 bases at V and 7 bases at J, with 14 bases between. Per the germline V gene, CDR1 is SGHRS and CDR2 is YFSETQ. This CDR3 has 13 amino acids. CDR3 in amino acids: CASSYLEGREQYF. CDR3 nucleotide sequence: TGCGCCAGCAGCTACCTTGAGGGCAGGGAGCAGTACTTC.

There are many counts of this clonotype. The rearrangement links TRBV2 to TRBJ2-1, with D hard to call. The germline V gene has CDR1 SNHLY and CDR2 FYNNEI. This CDR3 comprises 15 residues. V was clipped by 0 bases and J by 5 bases, with 11 bases between them. CDR3 nucleotide sequence: TGTGCCAGCAGTGAAGCTCCCAGGTACAACAATGAGCAGTTCTTC. It encodes CASSEAPRYNNEQFF.

Many counts were recorded for this clonotype. J is TRBJ1-1 and V is TRBV5-1; D perhaps matches TRBD1 (5 bases). Trimming removed 3 bases from V and 2 bases from J, with 8 bases in between. Looked up from germline, CDR1 is SGHRS and CDR2 is YFSETQ. CDR3 size: 13 residues. The CDR3 here is CASSYRDNTEAFF. CDR3 nucleotides: TGCGCCAGCAGCTACCGGGACAACACTGAAGCTTTCTTT.

This clonotype was seen at least ten times. V gene TRBV4-1 combines with J gene TRBJ2-7, with unresolved D. Germline V CDR1 and CDR2: MGHRA, YSYEKL. This CDR3 has 15 amino acids. V lost 1 base and J lost 0, with 10 bases in between. CDR3 DNA sequence: TGCGCCAGCAGCCAAGCCAGACATAGCTCCTACGAGCAGTACTTC. Translation gives CASSQARHSSYEQYF.

This clonotype came up many times. This chain's CDR3 is CASSEPGQGFYGYTF. CDR3 nucleotide sequence: TGTGCCAGCAGCGAGCCGGGACAGGGATTCTATGGCTACACCTTC. The chain carries TRBV12-3 or TRBV12-4 and TRBJ1-2, with 9 bases identical to TRBD1. After removal of 6 bases from V and 4 bases from J, the junction contained 9 bases not matched to a gene. There are 15 residues in the CDR3.

This clonotype was recorded at least ten times. V gene TRBV28 combines with J gene TRBJ1-1, with D possibly TRBD1 on 6 matching bases. Trimming left V 6 bases short and J 0 bases short, with 20 bases between. Germline V lookup: CDR1 MDHEN, CDR2 SYDVKM. This CDR3 has 17 residues. The CDR3 loop is CASSGPIGGGMNTEAFF. The CDR3, as DNA: TGTGCCAGCAGCGGACCAATAGGGGGGGGTATGAACACTGAAGCTTTCTTT.

At least ten counts were recorded for this clonotype. The chain couples TRBV5-6 to TRBJ1-1; D is unclear. CDR1 is SGHDT and CDR2 is YYEEEE in the germline V gene. The CDR3 spans 14 residues. Trimming pared 0 bases from V and 1 base from J, leaving 7 bases between. The CDR3 sequence: CASSLGFGNTEAFF. The DNA for the CDR3 is TGTGCCAGCAGCTTGGGGTTTGGGAACACTGAAGCTTTCTTT.

This clonotype was seen repeatedly, ten times or more. The chain carries TRBV20-1 and TRBJ2-2; 14 bases align to TRBD2. J gave up 3 bases and V 2 bases, and 2 bases lay outside the gene matches. This CDR3 contains 16 residues. Germline V gene data show CDR1 as DFQATT and CDR2 as SNEGSKA (reference sequence). For the CDR3, the DNA is TGCAGTGCTAGATCGGGACTAGCGGGAGACACCGGGGAGCTGTTTTTT. It translates to CSARSGLAGDTGELFF.

The chain couples TRBV19 to TRBJ2-1; 10 bases match TRBD1. CDR1 and CDR2 from the germline V gene are LNHDA and SQIVND (reference sequence). This CDR3 region has 15 residues. J gave up 3 bases and V 7 bases, and 6 bases lay outside the gene matches. CDR3: CASTAGQGGYNEQFF. For the CDR3, the DNA is TGTGCCAGTACCGCCGGACAGGGGGGCTACAATGAGCAGTTCTTC.

Only a few counts were recorded for this clonotype. The chain carries TRBV19 and TRBJ1-5, with TRBD1 as a possible D gene (6 bases). Between the trimmed V and J ends, which lost 6 bases and 1 base, there was a span of 16 bases. Germline CDR1 reads LNHDA; CDR2 reads SQIVND (reference sequence). CDR3 length: 16 amino acids. The CDR3 DNA reads as TGTGCCAGTAGGAGGACAGCCCGGGGGAGCAATCAGCCCCAGCATTTT. It yields the protein CASRRTARGSNQPQHF.

This clonotype was counted many times. This chain links TRBV5-1 with TRBJ2-3; maybe TRBD1 (5 bases). The CDR3 length is 15 residues. Looked up from germline, CDR1 is SGHRS and CDR2 is YFSETQ. With 0 bases removed from V and 0 bases from J, the gap between germline ends came to 8 bases. In DNA, the CDR3 is TGCGCCAGCAGCTTGGTAGGGGATAGCACAGATACGCAGTATTTT. It specifies CASSLVGDSTDTQYF.

This clonotype appeared many times. The chain uses TRBV30 and TRBJ2-2; TRBD2 aligns across 8 bases. The germline V gene has CDR1 GTSNPN and CDR2 SVGIG (reference sequence). The junction had 1 base not matched to a gene; V was cut back by 0 bases and J by 7 bases. CDR3 length: 13 amino acids. CDR3: CAWSVAGGGELFF. The CDR3 region has the DNA TGTGCCTGGAGTGTGGCGGGGGGCGGGGAGCTGTTTTTT.

Of note for this clonotype: This may be a read error, as it is one base from a much larger clone. V usage is TRBV7-2 and J usage is TRBJ2-1; D possibly matches TRBD1 or TRBD2 (5 bases each). The V gene's germline CDR1 is SGHTA and CDR2 FQGNSA. This CDR3 comprises 14 residues. Trimming removed 1 base from V and 13 bases from J, with 17 bases in between. CDR3 sequence: CASSLGDHQETQFF. The DNA of the CDR3 is TGTGCCAGCAGCTTAGGGGACCATCAAGAGACCCAGTTCTTC. The full variable domain, in which reference TRBV7-2 and TRBJ2-1 provide the parts outside the CDR3, is GAGVSQSPSNKVTEKGKDVELRCDPISGHTALYWYRQSLGQGLEFLIYFQGNSAPDKSGLPSDRFSAERTGGSVSTLTIQRTQQEDSAVYLCASSLGDHQETQFFGPGTRLTVL.

This clonotype was counted a few times. The CDR3 loop is CASSYNMDTEGYTF. The DNA of the CDR3 is TGTGCCAGCAGTTACAATATGGACACGGAAGGCTACACCTTC. This chain joins TRBV11-2 and TRBJ1-2, with a possible D match to TRBD1 (5 bases). V shed 6 bases and J shed 8 bases, with 19 bases lying between them. This CDR3 comprises 14 residues. CDR1 and CDR2 from the germline V gene are SGHAT and FQNNGV.

This clonotype was seen many times. V usage is TRBV30 and J usage is TRBJ2-7, with D maybe TRBD1 (6 bases). Germline CDR1 is GTSNPN and CDR2 is SVGIG (reference sequence). The CDR3 is 12 amino acids. V was shortened by 0 bases and J by 11 bases, with 14 bases between the two germline ends. CDR3 bases: TGTGCCTGGAGTGTACCGGGGAACAGGGAGTACTTC. This sequence encodes CAWSVPGNREYF. The whole variable domain, filled in from reference TRBV30 and TRBJ2-7, reads SQTIHQWPATLVQPVGSPLSLECTVEGTSNPNLYWYRQAAGRGLQLLFYSVGIGQISSEVPQNLSASRPQDRQFILSSKKLLLSDSGFYLCAWSVPGNREYFGPGTRLTVT.

The gene calls are TRBV12-3 or TRBV12-4 and TRBJ2-2; D unclear. V lost 2 bases and J 0 bases, leaving 10 bases between the germline ends. The CDR3 is 16 residues long. In DNA, the CDR3 is TGTGCCAGCAGTTTATATCGGCGAACGAACACCGGGGAGCTGTTTTTT. Translated: CASSLYRRTNTGELFF.